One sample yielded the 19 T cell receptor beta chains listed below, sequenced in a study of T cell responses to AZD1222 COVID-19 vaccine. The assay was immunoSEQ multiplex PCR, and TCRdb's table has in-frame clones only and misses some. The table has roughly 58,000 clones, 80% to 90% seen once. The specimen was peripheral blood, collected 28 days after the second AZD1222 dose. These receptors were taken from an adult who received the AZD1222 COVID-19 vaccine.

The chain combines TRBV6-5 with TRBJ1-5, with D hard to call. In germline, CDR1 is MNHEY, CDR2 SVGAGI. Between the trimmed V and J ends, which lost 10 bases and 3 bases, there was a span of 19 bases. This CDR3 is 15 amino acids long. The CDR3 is CATSQVTGANQPQHF. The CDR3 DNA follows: TGTGCCACCAGCCAGGTCACCGGCGCCAATCAGCCCCAGCATTTT.

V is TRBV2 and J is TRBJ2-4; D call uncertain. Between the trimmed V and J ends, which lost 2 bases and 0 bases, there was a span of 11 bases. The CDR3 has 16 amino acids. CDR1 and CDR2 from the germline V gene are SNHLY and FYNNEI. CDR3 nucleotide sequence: TGTGCCAGCAGTGAATTAGGGTCCGTAGCCAAAAACATTCAGTACTTC. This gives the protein CASSELGSVAKNIQYF.

This CDR3 is CAWSGQGHEQFF. CDR3 bases: TGTGCCTGGAGTGGACAGGGGCACGAGCAGTTCTTC. This chain uses TRBV30 with TRBJ2-1, with 8 bases lining up with TRBD1. V shed 1 base and J 10 bases; nucleotides not matched to a gene: 3. Germline V CDR1 and CDR2: GTSNPN, SVGIG (reference sequence). The CDR3 sequence is 12 residues long.

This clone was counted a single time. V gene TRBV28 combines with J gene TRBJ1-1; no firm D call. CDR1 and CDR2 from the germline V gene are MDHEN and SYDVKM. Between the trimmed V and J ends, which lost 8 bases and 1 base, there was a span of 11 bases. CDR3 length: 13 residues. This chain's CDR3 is CASGPGPNTEAFF. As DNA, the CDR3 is TGTGCCAGCGGCCCGGGCCCGAACACTGAAGCTTTCTTT.

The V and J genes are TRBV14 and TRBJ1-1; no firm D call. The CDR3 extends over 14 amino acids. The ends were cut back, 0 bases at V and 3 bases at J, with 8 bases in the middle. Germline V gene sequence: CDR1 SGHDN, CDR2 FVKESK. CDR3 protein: CASSQEEVYTEAFF. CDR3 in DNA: TGTGCCAGCAGCCAAGAAGAGGTGTACACTGAAGCTTTCTTT.

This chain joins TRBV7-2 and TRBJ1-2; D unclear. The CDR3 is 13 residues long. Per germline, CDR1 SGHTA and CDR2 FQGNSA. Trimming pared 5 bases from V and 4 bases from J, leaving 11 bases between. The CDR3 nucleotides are TGTGCCAGCAGCCCTAGTTGGGGCTATGGCTACACCTTC. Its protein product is CASSPSWGYGYTF.

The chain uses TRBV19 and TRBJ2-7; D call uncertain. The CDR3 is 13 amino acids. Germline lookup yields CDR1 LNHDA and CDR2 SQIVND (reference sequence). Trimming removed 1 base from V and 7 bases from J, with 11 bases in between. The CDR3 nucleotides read TGTGCCAGTAGTATAGCTCCCTTAGGAGAGCAGTACTTC. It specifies CASSIAPLGEQYF.

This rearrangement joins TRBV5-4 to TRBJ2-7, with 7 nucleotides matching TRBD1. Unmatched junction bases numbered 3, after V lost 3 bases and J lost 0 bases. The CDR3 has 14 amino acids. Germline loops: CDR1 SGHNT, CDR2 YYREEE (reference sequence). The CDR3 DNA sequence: TGTGCCAGCAGCTCGGGACAGACCTCCTACGAGCAGTACTTC. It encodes CASSSGQTSYEQYF.

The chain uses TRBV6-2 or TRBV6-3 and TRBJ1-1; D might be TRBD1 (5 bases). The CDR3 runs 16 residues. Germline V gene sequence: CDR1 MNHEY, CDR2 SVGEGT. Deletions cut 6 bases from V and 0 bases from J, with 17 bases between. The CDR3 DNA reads TGTGCCAGCAGCAGTATTAAAGGGGACGTGAACACTGAAGCTTTCTTT. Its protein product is CASSSIKGDVNTEAFF.

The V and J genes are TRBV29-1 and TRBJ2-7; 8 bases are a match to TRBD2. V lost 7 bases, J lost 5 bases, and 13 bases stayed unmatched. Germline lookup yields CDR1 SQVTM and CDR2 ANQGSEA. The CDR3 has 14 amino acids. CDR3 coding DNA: TGCAGCGCCCCCCGGACTAGCAAGACCCACGAGCAGTACTTC. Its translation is CSAPRTSKTHEQYF.

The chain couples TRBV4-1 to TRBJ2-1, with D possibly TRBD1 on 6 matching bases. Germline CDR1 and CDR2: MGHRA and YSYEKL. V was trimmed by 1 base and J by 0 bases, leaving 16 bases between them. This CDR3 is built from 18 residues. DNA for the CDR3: TGCGCCAGCAGCCAAGCATTGATGCAGGGGCTCTCCTACAATGAGCAGTTCTTC. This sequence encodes CASSQALMQGLSYNEQFF.

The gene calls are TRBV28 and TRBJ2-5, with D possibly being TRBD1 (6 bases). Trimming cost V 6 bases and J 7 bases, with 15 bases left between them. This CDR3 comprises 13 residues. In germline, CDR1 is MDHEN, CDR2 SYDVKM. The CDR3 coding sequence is TGTGCCAGCAGAAACACAGGGTCGGGGACCCAGTACTTC. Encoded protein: CASRNTGSGTQYF.

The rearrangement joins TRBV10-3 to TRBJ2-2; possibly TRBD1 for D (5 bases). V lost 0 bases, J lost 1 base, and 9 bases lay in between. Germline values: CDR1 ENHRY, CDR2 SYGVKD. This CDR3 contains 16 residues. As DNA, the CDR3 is TGTGCCATCAGTGAGTCAAAAACAGGGAACACCGGGGAGCTGTTTTTT. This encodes CAISESKTGNTGELFF.

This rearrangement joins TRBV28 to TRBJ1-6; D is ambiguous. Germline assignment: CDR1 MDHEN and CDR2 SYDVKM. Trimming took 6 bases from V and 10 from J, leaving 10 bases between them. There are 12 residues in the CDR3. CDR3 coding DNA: TGTGCCAGCAGGCCTCAAGGGTCACCCCTCCACTTT. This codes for CASRPQGSPLHF.

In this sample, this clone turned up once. The CDR3 protein is CASSHDGDRDTEAFF. DNA for the CDR3: TGCGCCAGCAGCCACGATGGAGACAGGGACACTGAAGCTTTCTTT. The chain couples TRBV5-1 to TRBJ1-1, with 7 bases lining up with TRBD1. The CDR3 contains 15 residues. Looked up from germline, CDR1 is SGHRS and CDR2 is YFSETQ. Germline trimming cut 4 bases from V and 3 bases from J; bases unmatched to any gene: 9.

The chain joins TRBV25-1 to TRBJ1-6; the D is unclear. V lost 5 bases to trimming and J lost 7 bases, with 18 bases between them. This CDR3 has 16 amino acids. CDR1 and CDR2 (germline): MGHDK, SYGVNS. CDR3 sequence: CASSPYRVDRNSPLHF. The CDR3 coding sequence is TGTGCCAGCAGTCCCTACCGGGTCGACCGGAATTCACCCCTCCACTTT. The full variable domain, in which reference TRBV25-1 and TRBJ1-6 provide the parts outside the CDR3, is EADIYQTPRYLVIGTGKKITLECSQTMGHDKMYWYQQDPGMELHLIHYSYGVNSTEKGDLSSESTVSRIRTEHFPLTLESARPSHTSQYLCASSPYRVDRNSPLHFGNGTRLTVT.

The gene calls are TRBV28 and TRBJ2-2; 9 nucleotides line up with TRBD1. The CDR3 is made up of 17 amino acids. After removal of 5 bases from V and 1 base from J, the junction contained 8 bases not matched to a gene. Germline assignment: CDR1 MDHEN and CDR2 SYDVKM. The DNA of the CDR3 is TGTGCCAGCAGTATCTCCGGGACAGGGTGGAACACCGGGGAGCTGTTTTTT. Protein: CASSISGTGWNTGELFF.

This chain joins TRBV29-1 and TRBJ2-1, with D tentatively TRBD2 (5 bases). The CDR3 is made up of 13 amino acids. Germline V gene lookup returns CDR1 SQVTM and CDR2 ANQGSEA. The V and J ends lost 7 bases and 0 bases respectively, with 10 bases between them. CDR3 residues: CSDVAFSYNEQFF. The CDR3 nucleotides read TGCAGCGACGTAGCGTTCTCCTACAATGAGCAGTTCTTC.

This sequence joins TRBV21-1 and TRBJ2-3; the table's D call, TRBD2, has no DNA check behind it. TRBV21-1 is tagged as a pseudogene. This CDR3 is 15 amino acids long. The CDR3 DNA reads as TGTGCCAGCAGCAAAGCTACGGGAATCCCAGATACGCAGTATTTT. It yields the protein CASSKATGIPDTQYF.